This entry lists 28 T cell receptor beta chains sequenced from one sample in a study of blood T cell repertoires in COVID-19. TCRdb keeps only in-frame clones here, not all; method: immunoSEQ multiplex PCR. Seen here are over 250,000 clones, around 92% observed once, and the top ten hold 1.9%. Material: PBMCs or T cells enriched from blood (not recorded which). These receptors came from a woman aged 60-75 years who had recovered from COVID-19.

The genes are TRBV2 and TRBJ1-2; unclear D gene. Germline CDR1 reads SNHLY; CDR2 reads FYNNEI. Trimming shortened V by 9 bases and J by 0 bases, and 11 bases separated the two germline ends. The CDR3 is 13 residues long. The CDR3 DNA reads TGTGCCAGGGAGAGAAGGACTAACTATGGCTACACCTTC. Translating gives CARERRTNYGYTF.

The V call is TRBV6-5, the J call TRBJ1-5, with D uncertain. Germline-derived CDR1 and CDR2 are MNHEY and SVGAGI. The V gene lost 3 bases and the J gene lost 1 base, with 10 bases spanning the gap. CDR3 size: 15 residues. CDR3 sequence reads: CASSYSTGSNQPQHF. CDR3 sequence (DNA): TGTGCCAGCAGTTATTCGACGGGGAGCAATCAGCCCCAGCATTTT.

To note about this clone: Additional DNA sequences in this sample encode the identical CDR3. CDR3 DNA: TGTGCCAGCAGTCTAGGACAGTCCTACGAGCAGTACTTC. Protein sequence: CASSLGQSYEQYF. The chain recombines TRBV27 with TRBJ2-7, with D perhaps TRBD1 (6 bases). V lost 5 bases and J lost 1, with 9 bases in between. The germline CDR1 and CDR2 sequences are MNHEY and SMNVEV (reference sequence). CDR3 length: 13 amino acids.

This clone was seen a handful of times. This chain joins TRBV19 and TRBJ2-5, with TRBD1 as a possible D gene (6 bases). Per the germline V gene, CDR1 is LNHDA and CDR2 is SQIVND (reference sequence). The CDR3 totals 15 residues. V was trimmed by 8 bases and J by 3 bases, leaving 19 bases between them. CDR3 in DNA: TGTGCCAGTCGCAACCTCGGGACACTGAAAGAGACCCAGTACTTC. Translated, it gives CASRNLGTLKETQYF.

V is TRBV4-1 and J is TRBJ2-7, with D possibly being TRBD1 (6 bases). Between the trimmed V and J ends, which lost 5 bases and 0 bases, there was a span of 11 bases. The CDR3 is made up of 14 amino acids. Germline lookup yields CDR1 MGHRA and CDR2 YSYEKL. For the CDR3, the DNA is TGCGCCAGCAGCGACAGGAGGAGCTCCTACGAGCAGTACTTC. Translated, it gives CASSDRRSSYEQYF.

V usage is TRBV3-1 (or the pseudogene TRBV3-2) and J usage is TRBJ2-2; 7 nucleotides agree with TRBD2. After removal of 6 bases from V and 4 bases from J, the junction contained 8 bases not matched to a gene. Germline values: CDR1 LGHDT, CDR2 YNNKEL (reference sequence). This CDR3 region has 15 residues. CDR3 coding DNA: TGTGCCAGCAGTCATGCGGGAGCGGGCACCGGGGAGCTGTTTTTT. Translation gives CASSHAGAGTGELFF.

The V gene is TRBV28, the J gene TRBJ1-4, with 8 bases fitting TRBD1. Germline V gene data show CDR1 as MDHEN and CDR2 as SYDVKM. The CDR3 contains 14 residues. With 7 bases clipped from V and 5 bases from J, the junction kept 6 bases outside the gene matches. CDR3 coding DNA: TGTGCCAGCACCCGACGGACAGGGAATGAAAAACTGTTTTTT. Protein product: CASTRRTGNEKLFF.

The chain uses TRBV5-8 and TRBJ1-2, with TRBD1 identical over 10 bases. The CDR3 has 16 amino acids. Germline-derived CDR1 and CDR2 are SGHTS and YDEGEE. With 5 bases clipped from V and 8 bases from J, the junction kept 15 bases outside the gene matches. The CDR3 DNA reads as TGTGCCAGCAGTCCTAGGGCGAGACAGGGGGCTTCAGGCTACACCTTC. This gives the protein CASSPRARQGASGYTF. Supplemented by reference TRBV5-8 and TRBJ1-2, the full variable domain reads EAGVTQSPTHLIKTRGQQATLRCSPISGHTSVYWYQQALGLGLQFLLWYDEGEERNRGNFPPRFSGRQFPNYSSELNVNALELEDSALYLCASSPRARQGASGYTFGSGTRLTVV.

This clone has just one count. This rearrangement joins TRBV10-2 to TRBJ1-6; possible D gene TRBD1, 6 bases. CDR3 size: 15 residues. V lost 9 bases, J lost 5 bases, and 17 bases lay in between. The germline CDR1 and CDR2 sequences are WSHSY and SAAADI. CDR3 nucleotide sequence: TGCGCCAGTCGCATAGGGGGTTCAAATAATTCACCCCTCCACTTT. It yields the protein CASRIGGSNNSPLHF.

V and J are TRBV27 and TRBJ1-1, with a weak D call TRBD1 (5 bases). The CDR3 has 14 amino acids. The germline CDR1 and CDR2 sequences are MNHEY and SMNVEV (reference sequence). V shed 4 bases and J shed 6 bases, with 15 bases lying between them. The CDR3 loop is CASSSDIQGSEAFF. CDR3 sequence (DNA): TGTGCCAGCAGTTCCGATATCCAGGGATCTGAAGCTTTCTTT.

CDR3 nucleotide sequence: TGCAGCGCCCAAAAACAGGGAAGGGACACTGAAGCTTTCTTT. This gives the protein CSAQKQGRDTEAFF. The chain has TRBV29-1 and TRBJ1-1, with a possible D match to TRBD1 (6 bases). Trimming left V 7 bases short and J 3 bases short, with 18 bases between. CDR1 SQVTM and CDR2 ANQGSEA come from the germline V gene. The CDR3 totals 14 residues.

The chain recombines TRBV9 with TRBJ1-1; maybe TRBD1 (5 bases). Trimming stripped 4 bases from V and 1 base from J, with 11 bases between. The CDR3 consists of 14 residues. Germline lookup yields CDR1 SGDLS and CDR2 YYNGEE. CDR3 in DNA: TGTGCCAGCAGCCCTACCGGACAGAACACTGAAGCTTTCTTT. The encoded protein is CASSPTGQNTEAFF.

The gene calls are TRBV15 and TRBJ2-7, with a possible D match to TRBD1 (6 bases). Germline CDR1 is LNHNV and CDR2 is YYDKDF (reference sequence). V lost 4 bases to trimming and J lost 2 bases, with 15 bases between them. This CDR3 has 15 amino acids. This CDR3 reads CATSTPDRLPYEQYF. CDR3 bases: TGTGCCACCAGCACGCCTGACAGGTTGCCCTACGAGCAGTACTTC.

CDR3 sequence: CATSRPGWAGSGTEAFF. In nucleotides, the CDR3 is TGTGCCACCAGCAGACCGGGCTGGGCAGGGTCGGGCACTGAAGCTTTCTTT. The gene calls are TRBV15 and TRBJ1-1, with D possibly TRBD1 on 5 matching bases. Germline-derived CDR1 and CDR2 are LNHNV and YYDKDF (reference sequence). The CDR3 length is 17 residues. The V and J ends lost 2 bases and 4 bases respectively, with 20 bases between them. The variable domain in full, with the rest retrieved from reference TRBV15 and TRBJ1-1, is DAMVIQNPRYQVTQFGKPVTLSCSQTLNHNVMYWYQQKSSQAPKLLFHYYDKDFNNEADTPDNFQSRRPNTSFCFLDIRSPGLGDTAMYLCATSRPGWAGSGTEAFFGQGTRLTVV.

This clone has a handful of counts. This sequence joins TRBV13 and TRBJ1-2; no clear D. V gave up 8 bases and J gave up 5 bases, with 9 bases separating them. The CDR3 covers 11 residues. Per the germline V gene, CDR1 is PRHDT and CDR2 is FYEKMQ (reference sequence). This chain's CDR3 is CASSNLYGYTF. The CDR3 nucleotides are TGTGCCAGCTCAAACTTATATGGCTACACCTTC.

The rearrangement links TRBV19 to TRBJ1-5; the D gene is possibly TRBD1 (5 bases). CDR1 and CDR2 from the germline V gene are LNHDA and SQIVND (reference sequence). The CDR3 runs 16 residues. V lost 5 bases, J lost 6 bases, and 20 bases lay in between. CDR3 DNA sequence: TGTGCCAGTAGTTCTTCACCGGGGGGTAGTGGTCAGCCCCAGCATTTT. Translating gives CASSSSPGGSGQPQHF. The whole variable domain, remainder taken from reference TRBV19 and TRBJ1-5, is DGGITQSPKYLFRKEGQNVTLSCEQNLNHDAMYWYRQDPGQGLRLIYYSQIVNDFQKGDIAEGYSVSREKKESFPLTVTSAQKNPTAFYLCASSSSPGGSGQPQHFGDGTRLSIL.

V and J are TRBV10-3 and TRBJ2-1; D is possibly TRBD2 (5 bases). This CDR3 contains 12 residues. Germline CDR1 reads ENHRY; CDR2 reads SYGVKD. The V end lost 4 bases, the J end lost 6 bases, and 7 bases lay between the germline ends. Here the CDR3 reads CAISVGVNEQFF. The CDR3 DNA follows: TGTGCCATCAGTGTGGGAGTCAATGAGCAGTTCTTC.

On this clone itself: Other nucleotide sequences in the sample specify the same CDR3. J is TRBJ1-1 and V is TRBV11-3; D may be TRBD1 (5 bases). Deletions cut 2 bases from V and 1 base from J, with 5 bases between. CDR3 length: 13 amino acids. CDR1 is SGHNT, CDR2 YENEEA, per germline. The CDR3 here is CASSLTGNTEAFF. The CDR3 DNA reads TGTGCCAGCAGCTTAACAGGGAACACTGAAGCTTTCTTT.

The chain's CDR3 is CASSQVAEKAFF. CDR3 in DNA: TGCGCCAGCAGCCAAGTCGCCGAGAAAGCTTTCTTT. The chain has TRBV4-1 and TRBJ1-1; D is unclear. Looked up from germline, CDR1 is MGHRA and CDR2 is YSYEKL. V shed 1 base and J shed 9 bases, with 9 bases lying between them. The CDR3 loop spans 12 amino acids.

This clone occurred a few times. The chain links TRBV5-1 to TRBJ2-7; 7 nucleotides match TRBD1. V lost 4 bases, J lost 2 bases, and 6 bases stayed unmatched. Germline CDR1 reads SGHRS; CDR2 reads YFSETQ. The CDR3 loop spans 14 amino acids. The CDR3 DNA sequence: TGCGCCAGCAGCCGGGGACAGCCTGCCTACGAGCAGTACTTC. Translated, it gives CASSRGQPAYEQYF.

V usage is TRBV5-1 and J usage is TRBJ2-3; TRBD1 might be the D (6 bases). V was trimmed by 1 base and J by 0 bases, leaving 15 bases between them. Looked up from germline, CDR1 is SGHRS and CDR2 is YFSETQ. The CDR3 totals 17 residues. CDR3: CASSLWPTGLSTDTQYF. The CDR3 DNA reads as TGCGCCAGCAGCTTGTGGCCGACAGGCCTTAGCACAGATACGCAGTATTTT.

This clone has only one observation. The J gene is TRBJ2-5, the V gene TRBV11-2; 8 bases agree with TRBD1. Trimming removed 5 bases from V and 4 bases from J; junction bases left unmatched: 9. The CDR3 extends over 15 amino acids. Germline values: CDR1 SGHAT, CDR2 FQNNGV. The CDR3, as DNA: TGTGCCAGCAGCCCCCGACAGGGGTGGGGAGAGACCCAGTACTTC. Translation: CASSPRQGWGETQYF.

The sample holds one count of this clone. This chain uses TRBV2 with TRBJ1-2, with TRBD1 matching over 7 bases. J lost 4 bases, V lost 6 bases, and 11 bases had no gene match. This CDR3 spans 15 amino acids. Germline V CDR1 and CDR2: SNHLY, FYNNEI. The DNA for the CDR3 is TGTGCCAGCAGCGAACGAGGGACAGCACTCTATGGCTACACCTTC. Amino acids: CASSERGTALYGYTF.

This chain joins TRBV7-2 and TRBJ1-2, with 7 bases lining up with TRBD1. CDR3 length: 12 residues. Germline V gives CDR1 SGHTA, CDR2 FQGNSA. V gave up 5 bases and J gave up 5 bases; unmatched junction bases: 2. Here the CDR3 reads CASSNRGYGYTF. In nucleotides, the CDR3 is TGTGCCAGCAGCAACAGGGGATATGGCTACACCTTC.

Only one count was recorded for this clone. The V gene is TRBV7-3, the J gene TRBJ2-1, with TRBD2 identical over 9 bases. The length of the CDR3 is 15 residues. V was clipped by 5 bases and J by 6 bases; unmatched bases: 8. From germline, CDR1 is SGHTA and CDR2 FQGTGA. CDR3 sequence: CASSATGLATNEQFF. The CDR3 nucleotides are TGTGCCAGCAGCGCAACTGGACTAGCGACCAATGAGCAGTTCTTC.

Here the CDR3 reads CASSEASGPRRPFF. The CDR3 DNA follows: TGCGCCAGCAGTGAGGCTAGCGGCCCAAGGCGGCCGTTCTTC. V and J are TRBV10-1 and TRBJ2-1; the match to TRBD2 covers 7 bases. The CDR3 spans 14 residues. Germline V gives CDR1 WNHNN, CDR2 SYGVQD (reference sequence). V trimming: 2 bases; J trimming: 15 bases; junction bases outside the gene matches: 13.

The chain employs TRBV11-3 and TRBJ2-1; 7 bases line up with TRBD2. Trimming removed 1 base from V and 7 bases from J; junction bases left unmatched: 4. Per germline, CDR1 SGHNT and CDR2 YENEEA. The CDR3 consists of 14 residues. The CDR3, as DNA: TGTGCCAGCAGCTTAGGCCTCGGGGGGAATGAGCAGTTCTTC. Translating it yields CASSLGLGGNEQFF.

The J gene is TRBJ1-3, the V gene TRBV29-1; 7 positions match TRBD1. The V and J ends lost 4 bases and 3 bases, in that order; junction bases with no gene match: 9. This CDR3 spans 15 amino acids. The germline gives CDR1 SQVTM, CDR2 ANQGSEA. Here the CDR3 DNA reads TGCAGCGTTGGGGAACAGGGGTCGAGTGGAAACACCATATATTTT. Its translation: CSVGEQGSSGNTIYF.